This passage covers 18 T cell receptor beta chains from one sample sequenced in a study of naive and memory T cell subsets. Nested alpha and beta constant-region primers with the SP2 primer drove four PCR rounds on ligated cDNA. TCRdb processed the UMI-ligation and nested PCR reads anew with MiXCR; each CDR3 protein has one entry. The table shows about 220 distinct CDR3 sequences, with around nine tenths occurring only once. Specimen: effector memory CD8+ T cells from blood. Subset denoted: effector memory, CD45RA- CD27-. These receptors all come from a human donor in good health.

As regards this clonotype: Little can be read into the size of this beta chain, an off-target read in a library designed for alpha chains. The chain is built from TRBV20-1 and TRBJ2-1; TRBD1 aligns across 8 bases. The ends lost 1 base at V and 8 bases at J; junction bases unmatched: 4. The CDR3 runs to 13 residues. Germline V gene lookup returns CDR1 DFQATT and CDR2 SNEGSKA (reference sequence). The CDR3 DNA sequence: TGCAGTGCTAGAGTCAGGACAGGGTATGAGCAGTTCTTC. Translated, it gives CSARVRTGYEQFF.

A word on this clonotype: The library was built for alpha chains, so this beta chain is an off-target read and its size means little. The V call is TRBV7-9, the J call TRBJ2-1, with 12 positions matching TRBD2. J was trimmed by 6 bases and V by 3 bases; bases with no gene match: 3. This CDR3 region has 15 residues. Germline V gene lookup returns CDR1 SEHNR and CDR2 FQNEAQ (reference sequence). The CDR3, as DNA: TGTGCCAGCAGCTTTGCGACTAGCGGGGGCAATGAGCAGTTCTTC. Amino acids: CASSFATSGGNEQFF.

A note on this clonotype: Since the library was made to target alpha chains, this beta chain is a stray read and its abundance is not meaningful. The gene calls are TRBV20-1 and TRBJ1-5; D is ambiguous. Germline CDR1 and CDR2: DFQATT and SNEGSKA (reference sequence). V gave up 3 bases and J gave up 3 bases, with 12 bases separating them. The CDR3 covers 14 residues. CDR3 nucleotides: TGCAGTGCTAGCGGTGACACAAACAATCAGCCCCAGCATTTT. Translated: CSASGDTNNQPQHF.

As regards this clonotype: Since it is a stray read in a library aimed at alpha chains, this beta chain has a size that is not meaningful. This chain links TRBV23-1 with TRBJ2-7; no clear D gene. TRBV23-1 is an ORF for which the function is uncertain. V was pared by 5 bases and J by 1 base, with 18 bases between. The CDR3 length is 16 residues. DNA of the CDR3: TGCGCCAGCAGTTCCCTCCCGGGCCCCGTTTCCTACGAGCAGTACTTC. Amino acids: CASSSLPGPVSYEQYF.

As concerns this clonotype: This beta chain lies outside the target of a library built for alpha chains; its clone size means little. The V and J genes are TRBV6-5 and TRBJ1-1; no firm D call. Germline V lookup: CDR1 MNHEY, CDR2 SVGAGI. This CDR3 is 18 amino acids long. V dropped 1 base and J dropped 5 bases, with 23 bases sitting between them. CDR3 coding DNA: TGTGCCAGCAGTTACTTGGGCCGCTTCGGGAGAGGGAGGACTGAAGCTTTCTTT. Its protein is CASSYLGRFGRGRTEAFF.

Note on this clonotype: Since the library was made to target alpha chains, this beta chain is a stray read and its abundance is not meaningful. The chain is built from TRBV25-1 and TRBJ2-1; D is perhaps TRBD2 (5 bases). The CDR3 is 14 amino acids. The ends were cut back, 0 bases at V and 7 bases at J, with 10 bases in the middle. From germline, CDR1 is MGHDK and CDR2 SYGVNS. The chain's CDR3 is CASSEYSGGNEQFF. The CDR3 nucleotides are TGTGCCAGCAGTGAATACTCGGGCGGGAATGAGCAGTTCTTC.

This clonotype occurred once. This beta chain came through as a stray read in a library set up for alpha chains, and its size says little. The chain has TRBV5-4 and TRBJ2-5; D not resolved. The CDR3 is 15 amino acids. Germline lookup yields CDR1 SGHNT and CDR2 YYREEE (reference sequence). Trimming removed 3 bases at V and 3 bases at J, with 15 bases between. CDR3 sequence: CASSYLGRQEETQYF. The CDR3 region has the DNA TGTGCCAGCAGCTACTTAGGACGCCAGGAAGAGACCCAGTACTTC.

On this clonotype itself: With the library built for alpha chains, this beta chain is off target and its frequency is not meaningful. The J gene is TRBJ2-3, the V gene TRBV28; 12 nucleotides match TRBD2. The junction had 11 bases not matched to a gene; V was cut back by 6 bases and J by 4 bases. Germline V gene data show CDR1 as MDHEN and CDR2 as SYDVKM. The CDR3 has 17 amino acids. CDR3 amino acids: CASRRQTSGSFADTQYF. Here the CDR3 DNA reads TGTGCCAGCAGACGCCAGACTAGCGGGAGTTTCGCAGATACGCAGTATTTT.

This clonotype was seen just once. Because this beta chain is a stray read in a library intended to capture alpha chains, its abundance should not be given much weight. The CDR3 loop is CSVRPFRDRAFF. The CDR3 bases are TGCAGCGTTCGACCGTTCCGGGACAGGGCTTTCTTT. The V gene is TRBV29-1, the J gene TRBJ1-1, with 8 bases aligning to TRBD1. Germline trimming cut 5 bases from V and 11 bases from J; bases unmatched to any gene: 10. Per germline, CDR1 SQVTM and CDR2 ANQGSEA. The CDR3 extends over 12 amino acids.

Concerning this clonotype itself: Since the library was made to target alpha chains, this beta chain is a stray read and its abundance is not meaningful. The CDR3 nucleotides are TGTGCCAGCAGCTTGGTATCGGGGTTGAGCGAGACCCAGTACTTC. Translating it yields CASSLVSGLSETQYF. This chain joins TRBV5-5 and TRBJ2-5; D is possibly TRBD2 (5 bases). The V end lost 0 bases, the J end lost 5 bases, and 14 bases lay between the germline ends. The CDR3 covers 15 residues. The germline CDR1 and CDR2 sequences are SGHKS and YYEKEE (reference sequence).

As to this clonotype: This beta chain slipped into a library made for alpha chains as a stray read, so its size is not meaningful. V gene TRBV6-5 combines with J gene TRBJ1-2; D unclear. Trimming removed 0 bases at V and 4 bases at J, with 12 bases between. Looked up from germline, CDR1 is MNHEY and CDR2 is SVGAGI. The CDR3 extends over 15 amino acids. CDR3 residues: CASSYSNRPGYGYTF. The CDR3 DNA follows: TGTGCCAGCAGTTACTCGAATCGGCCAGGCTATGGCTACACCTTC.

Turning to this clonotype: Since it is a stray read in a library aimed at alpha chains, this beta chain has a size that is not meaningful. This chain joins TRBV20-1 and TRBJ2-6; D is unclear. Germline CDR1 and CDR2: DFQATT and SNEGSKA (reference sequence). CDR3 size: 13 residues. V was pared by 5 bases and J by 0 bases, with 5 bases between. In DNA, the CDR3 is TGCAGTGCTGGAAGCTCTGGGGCCAACGTCCTGACTTTC. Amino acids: CSAGSSGANVLTF.

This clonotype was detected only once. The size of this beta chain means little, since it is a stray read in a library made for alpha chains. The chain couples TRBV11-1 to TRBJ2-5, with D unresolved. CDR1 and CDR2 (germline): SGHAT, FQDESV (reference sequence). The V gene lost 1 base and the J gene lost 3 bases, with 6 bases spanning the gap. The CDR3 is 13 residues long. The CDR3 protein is CASSLGVKETQYF. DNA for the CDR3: TGTGCCAGCAGCTTAGGGGTGAAAGAGACCCAGTACTTC.

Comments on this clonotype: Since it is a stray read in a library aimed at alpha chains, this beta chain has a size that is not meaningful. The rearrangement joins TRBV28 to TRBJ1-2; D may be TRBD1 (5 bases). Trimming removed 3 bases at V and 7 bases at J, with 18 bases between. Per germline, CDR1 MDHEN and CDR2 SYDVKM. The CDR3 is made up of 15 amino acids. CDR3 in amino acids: CASSFEGAGGSGYTF. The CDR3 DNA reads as TGTGCCAGCAGTTTTGAGGGCGCGGGGGGATCTGGCTACACCTTC.

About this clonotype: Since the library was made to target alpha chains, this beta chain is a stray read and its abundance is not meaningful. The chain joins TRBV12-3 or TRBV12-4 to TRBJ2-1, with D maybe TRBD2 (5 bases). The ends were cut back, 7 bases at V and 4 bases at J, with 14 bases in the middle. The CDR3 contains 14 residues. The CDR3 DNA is TGTGCCAGCAATAACGGGGAGACATACAATGAGCAGTTCTTC. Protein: CASNNGETYNEQFF.

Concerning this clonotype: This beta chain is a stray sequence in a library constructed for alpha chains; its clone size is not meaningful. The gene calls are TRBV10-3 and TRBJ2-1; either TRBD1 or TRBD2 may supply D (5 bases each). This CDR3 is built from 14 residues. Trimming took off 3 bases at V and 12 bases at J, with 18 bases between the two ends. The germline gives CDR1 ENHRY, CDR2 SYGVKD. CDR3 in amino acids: CAISENGGGVRQFF. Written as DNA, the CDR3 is TGTGCCATCAGTGAAAATGGGGGTGGCGTCAGGCAGTTCTTC.

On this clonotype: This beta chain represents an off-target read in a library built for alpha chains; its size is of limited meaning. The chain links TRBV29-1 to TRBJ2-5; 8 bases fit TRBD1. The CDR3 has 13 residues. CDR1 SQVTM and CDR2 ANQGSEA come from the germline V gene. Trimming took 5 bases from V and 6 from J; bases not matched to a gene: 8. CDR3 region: CSVQRTGPKTQYF. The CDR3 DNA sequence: TGCAGCGTTCAACGGACAGGGCCAAAGACCCAGTACTTC.

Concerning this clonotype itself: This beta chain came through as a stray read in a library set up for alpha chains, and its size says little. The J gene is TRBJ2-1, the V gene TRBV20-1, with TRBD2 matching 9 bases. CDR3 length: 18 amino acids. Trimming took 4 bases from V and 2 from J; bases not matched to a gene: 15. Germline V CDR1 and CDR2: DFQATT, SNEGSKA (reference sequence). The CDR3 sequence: CSAIGVELGGGAYNEQFF. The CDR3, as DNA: TGCAGTGCTATTGGTGTGGAATTAGGCGGGGGGGCCTACAATGAGCAGTTCTTC.